This passage covers 7 T cell receptor beta chains from one sample sequenced in a study of shared clonotypes between healthy human individuals. Sequenced by immunoSEQ multiplex PCR; TCRdb stores in-frame clones only, minus some. The sample has 1.6 million or so clones, roughly 95% seen once. Source material: naive CD4+ T cells sorted from blood. Subset noted: CD45RA+ positively selected. Receptors originate from a man aged 25-45 years in good health.

As concerns this clone: This specimen includes other DNA sequences encoding the same CDR3. The V and J genes are TRBV9 and TRBJ1-1, with D unclear. Between the trimmed V and J ends, which lost 0 bases and 1 base, there was a span of 4 bases. The CDR3 loop spans 13 amino acids. Germline V gene lookup returns CDR1 SGDLS and CDR2 YYNGEE. CDR3 nucleotides: TGTGCCAGCAGCGTAGGCAGGAACACTGAAGCTTTCTTT. This encodes CASSVGRNTEAFF.

V and J are TRBV7-3 and TRBJ2-2; 13 bases map to TRBD2. Germline CDR1 is SGHTA and CDR2 is FQGTGA. The junction had 11 bases not matched to a gene; V was cut back by 4 bases and J by 6 bases. CDR3 length equals 18 residues. The CDR3 here is CASSSGLAGPGGPGELFF. The CDR3 DNA reads as TGTGCCAGCAGCTCGGGACTAGCGGGACCCGGGGGACCCGGGGAGCTGTTTTTT.

The V gene is TRBV5-1, the J gene TRBJ2-2; D might be TRBD1 (5 bases). The CDR3 loop spans 17 amino acids. CDR1 and CDR2 from the germline V gene are SGHRS and YFSETQ. The V and J ends lost 0 bases and 7 bases respectively, with 19 bases between them. Written as DNA, the CDR3 is TGCGCCAGCAGCTTGGGGACCGTAAGGGGTTCCGGCGGGGAGCTGTTTTTT. It yields the protein CASSLGTVRGSGGELFF. The variable domain in full, with the rest retrieved from reference TRBV5-1 and TRBJ2-2, is KAGVTQTPRYLIKTRGQQVTLSCSPISGHRSVSWYQQTPGQGLQFLFEYFSETQRNKGNFPGRFSGRQFSNSRSEMNVSTLELGDSALYLCASSLGTVRGSGGELFFGEGSRLTVL.

This chain links TRBV2 with TRBJ1-6, with 9 bases that match TRBD1. The V gene's germline CDR1 is SNHLY and CDR2 FYNNEI. The CDR3 loop spans 14 amino acids. J lost 9 bases, V lost 7 bases, and 7 bases had no gene match. The CDR3 DNA is TGTGCCAGCAACCGACAGGGGGTTGGTTCACCCCTCCACTTT. Translation gives CASNRQGVGSPLHF. Complete variable domain (other parts from reference TRBV2 and TRBJ1-6): EPEVTQTPSHQVTQMGQEVILRCVPISNHLYFYWYRQILGQKVEFLVSFYNNEISEKSEIFDDQFSVERPDGSNFTLKIRSTKLEDSAMYFCASNRQGVGSPLHFGNGTRLTVT.

Here the CDR3 DNA reads TGTGCCAGCAGTACCTCCGCAGGGGGCCCTGGGGGCACTGAAGCTTTCTTT. Amino acids: CASSTSAGGPGGTEAFF. The rearrangement uses TRBV28 and TRBJ1-1; 8 bases match TRBD1. The germline V gene encodes CDR1 MDHEN and CDR2 SYDVKM. The CDR3 has 17 amino acids. With 5 bases clipped from V and 4 bases from J, the junction kept 15 bases outside the gene matches.

J is TRBJ1-1 and V is TRBV6-5, with unresolved D. This CDR3 comprises 15 residues. Trimming left V 6 bases short and J 3 bases short, with 17 bases between. Looked up from germline, CDR1 is MNHEY and CDR2 is SVGAGI. The CDR3 loop reads CASSNDRGTDTEAFF. The CDR3 nucleotides read TGTGCCAGCAGCAACGATCGAGGTACGGACACTGAAGCTTTCTTT.

CDR3 DNA sequence: TGTGCCAGCAGCCAAGCCCTAGGAGGAACCCCCCCCCACGAGCAGTACTTC. Translation gives CASSQALGGTPPHEQYF. J is TRBJ2-7 and V is TRBV14; possibly TRBD2 for D (5 bases). Per the germline V gene, CDR1 is SGHDN and CDR2 is FVKESK. This CDR3 has 17 residues. V lost 1 base and J 5 bases, leaving 21 bases between the germline ends.